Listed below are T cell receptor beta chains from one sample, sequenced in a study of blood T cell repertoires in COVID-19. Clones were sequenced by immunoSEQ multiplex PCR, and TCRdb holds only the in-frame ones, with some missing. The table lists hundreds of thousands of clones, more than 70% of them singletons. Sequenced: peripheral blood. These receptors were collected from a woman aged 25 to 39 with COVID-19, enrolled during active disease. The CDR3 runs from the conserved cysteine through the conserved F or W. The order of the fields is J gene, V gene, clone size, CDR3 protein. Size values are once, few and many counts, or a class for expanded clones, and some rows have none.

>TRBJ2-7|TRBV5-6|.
CASSPPGLAGGYEQYF
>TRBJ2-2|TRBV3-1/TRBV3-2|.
CASSQVSGLSGELFF
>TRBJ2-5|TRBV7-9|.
CASSLVRGIQETQYF
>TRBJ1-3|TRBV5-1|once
CASSPEGQSSGNTIYF
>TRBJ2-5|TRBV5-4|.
CASSAVGTSRETQYF
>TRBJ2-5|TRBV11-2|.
CASSLVWTSGTEGQETQYF
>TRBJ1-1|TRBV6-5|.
CASSFDRYMNTEAFF
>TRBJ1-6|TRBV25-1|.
CAIQGASYNSPLHF
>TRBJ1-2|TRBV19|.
CASSLSGGYTF
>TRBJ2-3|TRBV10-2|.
CASSEGLARSTDTQYF
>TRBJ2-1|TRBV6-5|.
CASSYSPQPYNEQFF
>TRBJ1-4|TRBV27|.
CASSPRQGTNEKLFF
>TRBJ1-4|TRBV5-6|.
CASSTYRTGRSEKLFF
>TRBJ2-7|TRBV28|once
CASSLAGTGLNEQYF
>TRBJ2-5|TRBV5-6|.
CASSWGTGQVGETQYF
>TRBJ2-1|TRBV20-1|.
CSVRGYNEQFF
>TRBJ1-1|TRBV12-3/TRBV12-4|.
CASINDMNTEAFF
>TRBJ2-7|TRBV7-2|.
CASSAGTGYYEQYF
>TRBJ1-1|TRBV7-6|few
CASSLVTRGQGVDTEAFF
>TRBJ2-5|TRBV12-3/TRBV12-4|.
CASTLLAGETQYF
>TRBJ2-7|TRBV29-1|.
CSVVGLAGGIYEQYF
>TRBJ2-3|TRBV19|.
CASSIDPSQGTDTQYF
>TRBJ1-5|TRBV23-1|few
CASSQGRRNQPQHF
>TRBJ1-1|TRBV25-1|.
CASSESRQGMNTEAFF
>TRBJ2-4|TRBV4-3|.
CASSQGLSPVNIQYF
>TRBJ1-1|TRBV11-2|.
CASSPPVAGQAEAFF
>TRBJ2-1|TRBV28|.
CASSRTGGGYNEQFF
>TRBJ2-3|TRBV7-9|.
CASSSRQGRGTDTQYF
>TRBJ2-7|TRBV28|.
CASKDILGERGVFYEQYF
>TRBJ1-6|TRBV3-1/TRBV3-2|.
CASSQDFRGLIGSYNSPLHF
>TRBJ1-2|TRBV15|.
CATSRYTGGNYGYTF
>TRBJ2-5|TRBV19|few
CASRSRTDQETQYF
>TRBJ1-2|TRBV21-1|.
CASKTGTYGYTF
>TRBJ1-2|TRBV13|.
CASSLGRNYGYTF
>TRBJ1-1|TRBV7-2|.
CASSLGSWEAFF
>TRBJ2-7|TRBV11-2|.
CASSLPGTAYEQYF
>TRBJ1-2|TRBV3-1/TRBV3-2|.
CASSPFSAANYGYTF
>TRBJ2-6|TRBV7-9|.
CASSLSRSGGTSGANVLTF
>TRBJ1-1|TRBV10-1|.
CASSSGTGDTEAFF
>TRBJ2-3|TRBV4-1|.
CASSQPNRGPRNTQYF
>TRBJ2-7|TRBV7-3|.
CASPALAELTYEQYF
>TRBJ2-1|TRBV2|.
CASSGGLAGTGNEQFF
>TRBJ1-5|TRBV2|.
CASTQGFQPQHF
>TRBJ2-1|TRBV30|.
CAWSRATGARNEQFF
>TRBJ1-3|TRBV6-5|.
CASSRQGSSGNTIYF
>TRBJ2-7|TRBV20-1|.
CSASSGVYPYEQYF
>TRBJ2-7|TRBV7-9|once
CASSSRLVAPYEQYF
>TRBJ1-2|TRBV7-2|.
CASSFPGQGHYGYTF
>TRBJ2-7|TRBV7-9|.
CASSLDPAATYEQYF
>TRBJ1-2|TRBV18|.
CASSPQGANYGYTF
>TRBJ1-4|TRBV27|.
CASRLNRQGQNEKLFF
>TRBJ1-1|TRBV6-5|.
CASHPGTLNTEAFF
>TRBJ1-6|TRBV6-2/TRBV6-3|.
CASSPRTGRTSPLHF
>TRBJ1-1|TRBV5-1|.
CASSGGQGVSGAFF
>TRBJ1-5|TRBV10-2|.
CASTGQGDQPQHF